The entry below describes one T cell receptor beta chain. This receptor's antigen is unknown. The sample holds no much larger clone one base away, and base qualities are not on file. These data belong to a study of blood T cell repertoires in COVID-19 (dated by TCRdb to between 2020 and 2021). About the investigation overall: Collaborator samples came from the United States, Italy and Spain and covered acute and convalescent phases of COVID-19. The material from the prospective study consisted of cDNA or gDNA derived from T cells, B-cell-depleted T cells, or PBMCs. Deeply sampled blood TCRbeta repertoires from subjects exposed to, actively infected with, or recovered from COVID-19 were included in the dataset. The repertoires were released in a freely available public database meant as a resource for research on the immune response to SARS-CoV-2. The samples were drawn from the first 160 participants of the ongoing ImmuneRACE study and from roughly 1,300 subjects provided by 6 global collaborators. The sample metadata nearly always contained a de-identified subject ID, COVID-19 status, age in years and sex. Where available, HLA class I and class II types were taken from metadata supplied by the sample provider and were not determined by assay-based typing. Paper-wide results and their limitations: How much clinical and demographic metadata was included differed by source and by participant, and the metadata was provided uncurated.

In the prospective study, participants were about 18 to 95 years old, resided in about 25 geographic areas of the United States, and were enrolled through a virtual design. Cohort assignment in the prospective study relied on participant-reported clinical history from a screening survey and a study questionnaire. Recovered participants in ImmuneRACE Cohort 3 were defined as having two consecutive negative NP/OP PCR tests, clearance from a healthcare professional, or resolution of symptoms. In the prospective study, whole blood, serum and a nasopharyngeal or oropharyngeal swab were collected from each participant by mobile phlebotomists. Additional blood draws and questionnaires over an approximately two-month period could optionally be provided by prospective study participants. Before DNA extraction, prospective study blood samples were shipped either frozen or at room temperature. TCRbeta CDR3 regions were amplified from genomic DNA by means of the immunoSEQ Assay, a bias-controlled multiplex PCR. As for the authors' bioinformatics: Nucleated cell counts per sample were estimated from amplification of reference gene primers within the assay. To quantify the absolute abundance of each unique TCRbeta CDR3 rearrangement, sequence reads were collapsed and filtered. Productive Simpson clonality was computed per sample as the square root of Simpson's diversity index over productive rearrangements. TCRdb carries this immuneACCESS record with in-frame sequences only. Its versions omit some clonotypes, under half of them owing to an unresolved V gene in the studies checked, with the rest unexplained. V and J calls and clone size are given by that table; D and trimming were obtained from the DNA. The sample yields fewer than 200,000 clones; roughly 88% were counted once. The ten most abundant clones make up more than 8.5% of the sample.

The CDR3, from cysteine to phenylalanine, totals 14 residues. This entry keeps only the CDR3 DNA: 42 bases, framed from base 1. Via the germline V gene (reference sequence), CDR1 is LGHDT and CDR2 YNNKEL. Trimming takes 3 bases from V and 0 bases from J, and the germline ends sit 8 bases apart. Input material: PBMCs or T cells enriched from blood (not recorded which). This receptor was obtained from a woman between 18 and 29 years old who had recovered from COVID-19. The V and J genes are TRBV3-1 (or the pseudogene TRBV3-2) and TRBJ1-1, and TRBD1 may be the D gene, going by 5 matching bases. The CDR3 loop reads CASSQGRVNTEAFF. The DNA sequence follows: TGTGCCAGCAGCCAGGGCAGGGTGAACACTGAAGCTTTCTTT.